This T cell receptor beta chain was found in a study of molecular identifiers for immune sequencing clone quantification. TCRdb reanalysed the PCR reads using MiXCR and keeps one entry per CDR3 protein. Of approximately 500,000 distinct CDR3 sequences in the sample, roughly a fifth were seen once. Germline CDR1 reads SEHNR; CDR2 reads FQNEAQ (reference sequence). CDR3 length equals 15 residues. V shed 1 base and J shed 2 bases, with 9 bases lying between them. This clonotype was seen many times. The gene calls are TRBV7-9 and TRBJ1-5; weak D call: TRBD1 (5 bases). Sequencing input: naive CD8+ T cells from blood, with Jurkat cell RNA spiked in. Regarding subset: FACS-sorted CD8+CD4-CCR7+CD45RA+ naive T cells. This TCR came from a human donor in good health. Some libraries in this study had Jurkat cell RNA spiked in. CDR3 nucleotide sequence: TGTGCCAGCAGCTTAGGGGGCACTGGCAATCAGCCCCAGCATTTT. The encoded protein is CASSLGGTGNQPQHF.